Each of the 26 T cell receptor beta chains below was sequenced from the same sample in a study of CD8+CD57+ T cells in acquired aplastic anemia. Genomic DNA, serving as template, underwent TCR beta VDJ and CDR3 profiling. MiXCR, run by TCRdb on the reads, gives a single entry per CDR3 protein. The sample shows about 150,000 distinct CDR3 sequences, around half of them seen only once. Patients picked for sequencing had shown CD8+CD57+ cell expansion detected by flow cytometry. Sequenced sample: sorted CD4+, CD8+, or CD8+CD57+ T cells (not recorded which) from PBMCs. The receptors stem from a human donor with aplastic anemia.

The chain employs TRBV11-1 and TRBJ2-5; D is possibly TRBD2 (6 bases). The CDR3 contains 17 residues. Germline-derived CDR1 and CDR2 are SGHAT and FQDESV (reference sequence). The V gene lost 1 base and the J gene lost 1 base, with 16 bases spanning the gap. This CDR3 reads CASSLGVSGVTQETQYF. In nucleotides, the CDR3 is TGTGCCAGCAGCTTAGGGGTTAGCGGCGTCACCCAAGAGACCCAGTACTTC.

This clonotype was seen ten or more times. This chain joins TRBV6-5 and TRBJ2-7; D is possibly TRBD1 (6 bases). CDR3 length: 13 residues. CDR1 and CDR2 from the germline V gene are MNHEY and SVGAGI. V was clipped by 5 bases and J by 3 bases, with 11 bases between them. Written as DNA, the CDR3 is TGTGCCAGCAGTCCGGGACATGACTACGAGCAGTACTTC. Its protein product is CASSPGHDYEQYF.

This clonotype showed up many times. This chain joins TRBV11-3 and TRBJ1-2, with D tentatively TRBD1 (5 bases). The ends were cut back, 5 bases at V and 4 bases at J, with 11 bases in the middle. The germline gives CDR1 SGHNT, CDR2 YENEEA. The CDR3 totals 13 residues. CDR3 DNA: TGTGCCAGCAGCCACGACAGCCCCTATGGCTACACCTTC. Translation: CASSHDSPYGYTF.

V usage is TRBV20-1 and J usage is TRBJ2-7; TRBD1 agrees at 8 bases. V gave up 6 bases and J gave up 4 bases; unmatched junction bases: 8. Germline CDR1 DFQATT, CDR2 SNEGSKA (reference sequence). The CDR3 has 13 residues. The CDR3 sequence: CSARTGHRYEQYF. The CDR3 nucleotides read TGCAGTGCGAGGACAGGGCACAGATACGAGCAGTACTTC.

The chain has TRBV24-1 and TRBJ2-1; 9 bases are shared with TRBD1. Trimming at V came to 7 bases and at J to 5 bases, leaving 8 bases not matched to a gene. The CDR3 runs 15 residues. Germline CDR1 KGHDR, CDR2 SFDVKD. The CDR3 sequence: CATSLRDRDNNEQFF. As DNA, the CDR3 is TGTGCCACCAGCCTACGGGACAGGGATAACAATGAGCAGTTCTTC.

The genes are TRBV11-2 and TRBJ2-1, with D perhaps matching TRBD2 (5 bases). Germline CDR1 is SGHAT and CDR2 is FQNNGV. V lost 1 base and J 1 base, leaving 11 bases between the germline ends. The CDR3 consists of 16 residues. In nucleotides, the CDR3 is TGTGCCAGCAGCTTAGGAGCTAGCTGGTCCTACAATGAGCAGTTCTTC. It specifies CASSLGASWSYNEQFF. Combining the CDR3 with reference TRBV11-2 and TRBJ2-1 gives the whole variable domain EAGVAQSPRYKIIEKRQSVAFWCNPISGHATLYWYQQILGQGPKLLIQFQNNGVVDDSQLPKDRFSAERLKGVDSTLKIQPAKLEDSAVYLCASSLGASWSYNEQFFGPGTRLTVL.

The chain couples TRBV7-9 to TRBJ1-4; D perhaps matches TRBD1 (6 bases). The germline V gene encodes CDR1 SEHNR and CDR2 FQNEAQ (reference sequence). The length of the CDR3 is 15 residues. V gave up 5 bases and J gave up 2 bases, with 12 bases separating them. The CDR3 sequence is CASSIFTGTNEKLFF. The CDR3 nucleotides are TGTGCCAGCAGCATTTTTACAGGGACTAATGAAAAACTGTTTTTT.

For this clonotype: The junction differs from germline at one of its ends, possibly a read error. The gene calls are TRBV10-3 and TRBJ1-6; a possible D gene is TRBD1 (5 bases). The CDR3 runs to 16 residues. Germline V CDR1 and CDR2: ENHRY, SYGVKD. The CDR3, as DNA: TGTGCCATTAGTGAGTCCGTCTCCATGGGGCCTACACCCCTCCACTTT. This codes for CAISESVSMGPTPLHF.

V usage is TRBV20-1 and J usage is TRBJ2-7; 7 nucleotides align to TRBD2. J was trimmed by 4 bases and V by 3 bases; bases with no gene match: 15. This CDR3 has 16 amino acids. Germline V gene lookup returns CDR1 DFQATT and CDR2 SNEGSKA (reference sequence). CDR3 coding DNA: TGCAGTGCTAGGGGGTTAGGACTCGGGGGGATATACGAGCAGTACTTC. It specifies CSARGLGLGGIYEQYF.

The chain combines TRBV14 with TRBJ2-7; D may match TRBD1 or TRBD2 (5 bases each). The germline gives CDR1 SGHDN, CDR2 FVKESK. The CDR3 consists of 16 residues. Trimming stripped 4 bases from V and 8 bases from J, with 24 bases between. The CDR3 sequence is CASSRAGTLQPQQQYF. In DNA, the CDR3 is TGTGCCAGCAGCCGAGCCGGGACGCTCCAACCTCAGCAGCAGTACTTC.

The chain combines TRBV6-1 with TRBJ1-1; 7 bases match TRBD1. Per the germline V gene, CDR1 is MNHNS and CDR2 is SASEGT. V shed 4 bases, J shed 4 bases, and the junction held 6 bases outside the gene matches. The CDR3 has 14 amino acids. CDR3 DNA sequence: TGTGCCAGCAGTGGGAGGGGGCTAATCACTGAAGCTTTCTTT. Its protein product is CASSGRGLITEAFF.

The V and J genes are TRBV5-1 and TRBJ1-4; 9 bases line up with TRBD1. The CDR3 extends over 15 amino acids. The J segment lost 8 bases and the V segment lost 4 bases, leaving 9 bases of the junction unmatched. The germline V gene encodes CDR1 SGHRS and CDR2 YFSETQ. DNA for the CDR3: TGCGCCAGCAGCACTCCCGGGACAGGGTACGAAAAACTGTTTTTT. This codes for CASSTPGTGYEKLFF. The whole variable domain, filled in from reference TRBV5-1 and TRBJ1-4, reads KAGVTQTPRYLIKTRGQQVTLSCSPISGHRSVSWYQQTPGQGLQFLFEYFSETQRNKGNFPGRFSGRQFSNSRSEMNVSTLELGDSALYLCASSTPGTGYEKLFFGSGTQLSVL.

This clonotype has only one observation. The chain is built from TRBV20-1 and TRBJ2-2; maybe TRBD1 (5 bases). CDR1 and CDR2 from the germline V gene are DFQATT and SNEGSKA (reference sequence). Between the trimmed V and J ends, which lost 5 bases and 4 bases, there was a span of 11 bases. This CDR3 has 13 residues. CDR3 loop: CSAPQGPTGELFF. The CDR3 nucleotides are TGCAGTGCTCCGCAGGGCCCCACCGGGGAGCTGTTTTTT.

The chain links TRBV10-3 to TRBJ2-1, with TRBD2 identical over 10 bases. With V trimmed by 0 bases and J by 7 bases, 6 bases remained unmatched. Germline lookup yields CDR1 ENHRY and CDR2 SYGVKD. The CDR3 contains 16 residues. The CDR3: CAISESSAGGGNEQFF. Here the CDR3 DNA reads TGTGCCATCAGTGAGTCGTCAGCGGGAGGGGGTAATGAGCAGTTCTTC.

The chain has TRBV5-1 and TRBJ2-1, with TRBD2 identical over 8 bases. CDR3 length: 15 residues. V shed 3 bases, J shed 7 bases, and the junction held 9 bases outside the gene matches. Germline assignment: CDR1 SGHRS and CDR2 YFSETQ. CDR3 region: CASSWSGGDYNEQFF. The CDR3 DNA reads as TGCGCCAGCAGCTGGAGCGGGGGAGATTATAATGAGCAGTTCTTC. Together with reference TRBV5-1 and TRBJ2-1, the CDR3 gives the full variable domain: KAGVTQTPRYLIKTRGQQVTLSCSPISGHRSVSWYQQTPGQGLQFLFEYFSETQRNKGNFPGRFSGRQFSNSRSEMNVSTLELGDSALYLCASSWSGGDYNEQFFGPGTRLTVL.

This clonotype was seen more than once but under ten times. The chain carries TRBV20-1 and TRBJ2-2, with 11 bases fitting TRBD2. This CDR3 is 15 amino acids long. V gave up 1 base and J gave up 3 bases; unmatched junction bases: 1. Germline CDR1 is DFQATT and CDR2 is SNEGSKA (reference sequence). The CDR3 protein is CSARGSGGDTGELFF. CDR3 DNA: TGCAGTGCTAGAGGTAGCGGGGGGGACACCGGGGAGCTGTTTTTT.

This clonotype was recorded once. DNA for the CDR3: TGTGCCAGCAGCGCGGGACTAGTAGGTGATACGCAGTATTTT. Protein product: CASSAGLVGDTQYF. V usage is TRBV7-6 and J usage is TRBJ2-3; 8 nucleotides match TRBD2. V was clipped by 5 bases and J by 6 bases; unmatched bases: 7. Per the germline V gene, CDR1 is SGHVS and CDR2 is FNYEAQ. The CDR3 is 14 residues long.

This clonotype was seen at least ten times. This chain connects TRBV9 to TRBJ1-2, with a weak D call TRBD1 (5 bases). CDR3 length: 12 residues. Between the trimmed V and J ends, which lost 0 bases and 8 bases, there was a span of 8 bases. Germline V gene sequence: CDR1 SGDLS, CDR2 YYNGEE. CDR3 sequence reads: CASSVGGDGYTF. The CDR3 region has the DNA TGTGCCAGCAGCGTAGGAGGGGACGGCTACACCTTC.

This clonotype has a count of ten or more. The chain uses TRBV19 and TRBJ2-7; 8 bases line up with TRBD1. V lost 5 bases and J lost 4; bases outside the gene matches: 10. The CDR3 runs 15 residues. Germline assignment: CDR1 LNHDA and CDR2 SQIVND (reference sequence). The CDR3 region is CASSSLGTGLYEQYF. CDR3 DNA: TGTGCCAGTAGTTCACTCGGGACAGGCCTTTACGAGCAGTACTTC. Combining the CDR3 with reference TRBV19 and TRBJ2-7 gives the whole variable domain DGGITQSPKYLFRKEGQNVTLSCEQNLNHDAMYWYRQDPGQGLRLIYYSQIVNDFQKGDIAEGYSVSREKKESFPLTVTSAQKNPTAFYLCASSSLGTGLYEQYFGPGTRLTVT.

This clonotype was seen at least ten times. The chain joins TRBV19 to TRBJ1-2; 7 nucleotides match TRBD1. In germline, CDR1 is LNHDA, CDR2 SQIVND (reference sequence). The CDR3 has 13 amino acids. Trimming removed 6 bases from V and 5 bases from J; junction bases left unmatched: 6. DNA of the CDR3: TGTGCCAGTAGAGGGACAGTAGCATATGGCTACACCTTC. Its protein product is CASRGTVAYGYTF.

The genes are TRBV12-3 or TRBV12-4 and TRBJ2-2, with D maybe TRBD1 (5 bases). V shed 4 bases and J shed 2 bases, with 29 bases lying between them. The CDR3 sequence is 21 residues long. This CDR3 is CASSSTTGDRGPLTNTGELFF. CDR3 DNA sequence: TGTGCCAGCAGTTCCACCACGGGCGACAGAGGCCCTTTAACCAACACCGGGGAGCTGTTTTTT.

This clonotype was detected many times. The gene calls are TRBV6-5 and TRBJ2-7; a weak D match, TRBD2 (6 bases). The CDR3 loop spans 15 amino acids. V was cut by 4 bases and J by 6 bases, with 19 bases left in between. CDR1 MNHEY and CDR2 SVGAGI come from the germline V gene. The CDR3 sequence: CASSWGSGGPLEQYF. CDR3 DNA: TGTGCCAGCAGTTGGGGATCCGGGGGACCCCTCGAGCAGTACTTC.

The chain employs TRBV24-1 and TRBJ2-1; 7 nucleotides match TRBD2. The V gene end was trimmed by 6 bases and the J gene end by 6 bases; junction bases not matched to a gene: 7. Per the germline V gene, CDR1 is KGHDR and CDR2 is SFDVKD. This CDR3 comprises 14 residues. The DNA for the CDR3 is TGTGCCACCAGTCCCAGCGGGATGGTCAATGAGCAGTTCTTC. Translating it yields CATSPSGMVNEQFF.

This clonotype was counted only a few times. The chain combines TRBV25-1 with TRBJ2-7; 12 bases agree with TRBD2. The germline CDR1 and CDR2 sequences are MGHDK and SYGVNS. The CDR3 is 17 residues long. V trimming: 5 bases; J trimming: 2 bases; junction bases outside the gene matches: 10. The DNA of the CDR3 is TGTGCCAGCAGTACGACTAGCGGGAGAAACCACCCCTACGAGCAGTACTTC. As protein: CASSTTSGRNHPYEQYF.

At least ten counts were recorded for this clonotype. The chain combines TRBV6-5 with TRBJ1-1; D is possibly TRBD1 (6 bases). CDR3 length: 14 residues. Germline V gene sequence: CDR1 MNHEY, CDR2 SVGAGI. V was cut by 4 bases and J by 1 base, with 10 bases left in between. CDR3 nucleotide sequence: TGTGCCAGCAGTTTAGGGGGGGAGAACACTGAAGCTTTCTTT. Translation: CASSLGGENTEAFF.

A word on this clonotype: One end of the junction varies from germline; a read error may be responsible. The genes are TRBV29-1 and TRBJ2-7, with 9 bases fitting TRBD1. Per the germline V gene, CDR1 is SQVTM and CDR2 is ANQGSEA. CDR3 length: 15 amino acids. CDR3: CSAEALDRGFYEQYF. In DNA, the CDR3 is TGCAGCGCTGAAGCTTTAGACAGGGGGTTCTACGAGCAGTACTTC.